This T cell receptor (beta chain) appears in the sequencing data of a study of cytomegalovirus exposure and HLA in healthy donors. Overall study results and limits: Most of the TCR beta V segments (in an earlier analysis) were productive either about 87% or about 30% of the time. Across HLA loci, a later analysis found differing TCR association rates, with DRB1 most and HLA-C fewest.

About this clone: Its specificity is unknown.

Germline CDR1 is SGHRS and CDR2 is YFSETQ. This CDR3 spans 14 amino acids. V gave up 4 bases and J gave up 4 bases, with 14 bases separating them. With 60 Vbeta and 13 Jbeta primers, the PCR was carried out. Produced via immunoSEQ multiplex PCR; TCRdb's table is partial and in-frame only. Here the sample spans roughly 180,000 clones, 80% to 90% being singletons. The sequence was obtained from a man younger than 35 in good health and CMV-seropositive. This chain joins TRBV5-1 and TRBJ2-5; unclear D gene. The specimen sequenced was PBMCs. This CDR3 reads CASSLFYPGETQYF. The CDR3 DNA reads TGCGCCAGCAGCCTTTTTTACCCGGGAGAGACCCAGTACTTC.